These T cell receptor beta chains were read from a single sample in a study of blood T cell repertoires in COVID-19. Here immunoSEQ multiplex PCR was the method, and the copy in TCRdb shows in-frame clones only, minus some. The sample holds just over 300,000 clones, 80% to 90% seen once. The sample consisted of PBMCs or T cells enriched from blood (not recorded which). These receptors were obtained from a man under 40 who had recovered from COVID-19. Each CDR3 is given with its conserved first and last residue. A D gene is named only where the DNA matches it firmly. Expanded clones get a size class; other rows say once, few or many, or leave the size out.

cdr3_nt: TGTGCCAGGAGGAACGTACGTGCAGACTATGGCTACACCTTC
cdr3_aa: CARRNVRADYGYTF
v_call: TRBV7-8
clone_size: .
j_call: TRBJ1-2
d_call: .

cdr3_nt: TGCGCCAGCAGCCTACTCGAAGGGAGCTATGGCTACACCTTC
cdr3_aa: CASSLLEGSYGYTF
v_call: TRBV5-1
clone_size: .
j_call: TRBJ1-2
d_call: .

cdr3_nt: TGTGCCAGCAGCGTATCCCATAGCGGGGGGCCAACAGATACGCAGTATTTT
cdr3_aa: CASSVSHSGGPTDTQYF
v_call: TRBV9
clone_size: .
j_call: TRBJ2-3
d_call: TRBD2

cdr3_nt: TGCGCCAGCAGCGAGGGACTCCTCAATGAGCAGTTCTTC
cdr3_aa: CASSEGLLNEQFF
v_call: TRBV5-1
clone_size: .
j_call: TRBJ2-1
d_call: .

cdr3_nt: TGTGCCTGGAGCGAACCCCTAGGATTCCAAGAGACCCAGTACTTC
cdr3_aa: CAWSEPLGFQETQYF
v_call: TRBV30
clone_size: .
j_call: TRBJ2-5
d_call: .

cdr3_nt: TGTGCCACCAGTGATAACAGCGGGGGGACCTACAATGAGCAGTTCTTC
cdr3_aa: CATSDNSGGTYNEQFF
v_call: TRBV24-1
clone_size: .
j_call: TRBJ2-1
d_call: TRBD2

cdr3_nt: TGTGCCAGCAGCTTCCGTTATGCCGGGACAGGGAAAGAGACCCAGTACTTC
cdr3_aa: CASSFRYAGTGKETQYF
v_call: TRBV11-2
clone_size: few
j_call: TRBJ2-5
d_call: TRBD1

cdr3_nt: TGTGCCTGGGGGCCTTGGGGTGGGGCAGTGAACACTGAAGCTTTCTTT
cdr3_aa: CAWGPWGGAVNTEAFF
v_call: TRBV30
clone_size: .
j_call: TRBJ1-1
d_call: .

cdr3_nt: TGTGCCATGGGGACAGGGGGCGGAAATGAGCAGTTCTTC
cdr3_aa: CAMGTGGGNEQFF
v_call: TRBV10-3
clone_size: .
j_call: TRBJ2-1
d_call: TRBD1

cdr3_nt: TGCAGCGTTGAAGCAAGCGGTAGCACAGATACGCAGTATTTT
cdr3_aa: CSVEASGSTDTQYF
v_call: TRBV29-1
clone_size: .
j_call: TRBJ2-3
d_call: .

cdr3_nt: TGCGCCAGCAGCCAAGACTTCTCACGGGGGACAGGGGGGAACGGTGGCTACACCTTC
cdr3_aa: CASSQDFSRGTGGNGGYTF
v_call: TRBV4-3
clone_size: .
j_call: TRBJ1-2
d_call: TRBD1

cdr3_nt: TGCGCCAGCAGCCAAGATCAGGGGCCGGGGTATGGCTACACCTTC
cdr3_aa: CASSQDQGPGYGYTF
v_call: TRBV4-1
clone_size: .
j_call: TRBJ1-2
d_call: .

cdr3_nt: TGTGCCAGTAGTATCTACTCAACGGGGTCCGAGACCCAGTACTTC
cdr3_aa: CASSIYSTGSETQYF
v_call: TRBV19
clone_size: .
j_call: TRBJ2-5
d_call: .

cdr3_nt: TGCGCCAGCAGCTATAGCGGGGGTCGAACCTACGAGCAGTACTTC
cdr3_aa: CASSYSGGRTYEQYF
v_call: TRBV5-1
clone_size: once
j_call: TRBJ2-7
d_call: TRBD2

cdr3_nt: TGTGCCAGCAGTGAAGGGGCGGGGGTTAGGAAGACCCAGTACTTC
cdr3_aa: CASSEGAGVRKTQYF
v_call: TRBV2
clone_size: .
j_call: TRBJ2-5
d_call: TRBD2

cdr3_nt: TGTGCCAGCAGCTTAACCAGATGGCTGGGCCGCGGGACAGAAACTGAAGCTTTCTTT
cdr3_aa: CASSLTRWLGRGTETEAFF
v_call: TRBV7-3
clone_size: .
j_call: TRBJ1-1
d_call: TRBD1

cdr3_nt: TGCGCCAGCAGCCCTTTAGGCAAGAGGGATCGTGAAAAACTGTTTTTT
cdr3_aa: CASSPLGKRDREKLFF
v_call: TRBV4-1
clone_size: .
j_call: TRBJ1-4
d_call: .